The TCR beta chain described here comes from a study of cytomegalovirus exposure and HLA in healthy donors. Across the study: Most donors, around 81% of some 400 genotyped, fell in the Caucasian-associated ancestry cluster.

PCR primers comprised 60 Vbeta and 13 Jbeta primers. Repertoires were generated with immunoSEQ multiplex PCR, while TCRdb's copy carries only in-frame clones and drops some. In the table there are about 160,000 clones, 60% to 85% of which are singletons. Germline V gene data show CDR1 as SGDLS and CDR2 as YYNGEE. The CDR3 has 13 residues. Trimming removed 0 bases at V and 6 bases at J, with 6 bases between. The TCR originated in a man aged 40-49 years in good health and CMV-seropositive. The sequenced sample consisted of PBMCs. This chain uses TRBV9 with TRBJ2-2; D is uncertain. CDR3 bases: TGTGCCAGCAGCGTAGTTCCCTCCGGGGAGCTGTTTTTT. This translates into CASSVVPSGELFF.